This TCR beta chain originates from a study of human T cells and chemical hapten exposure. As for the study in general: Variability of per-sample TCR yields stemmed mainly from small differences in pooled library volume.

This clonotype was detected many times. Its antigen is as yet unknown. The library labeled individual cDNA molecules by adding unique molecular identifiers to them. TCRdb independently ran MiXCR on the RACE reads; one entry per CDR3 protein. The top ten clones hold 9.9% of a sample with tens of thousands of distinct CDR3 sequences, less than 8% of them seen once. Germline V gene data show CDR1 as KGHSH and CDR2 as LQKENI. CDR3 length equals 14 residues. V was trimmed by 1 base and J by 3 bases, leaving 9 bases between them. General study points: Those TCRs sitting above 1 in 1000 frequency stayed the same with DPC sensitization.

Time point in this sample: healthy volunteer bleed at 2 weeks. Total RNA was isolated from whole blood that had not been fractionated. This rearrangement joins TRBV18 to TRBJ2-5; D is undetermined. The TCR sequence derives from a human donor in good health. Some clones in this sample may be carry-over from other donors' samples. Specimen: whole blood. DNA for the CDR3: TGTGCCAGCTCACCACAACAGAGAGAAGAGACCCAGTACTTC. This codes for CASSPQQREETQYF. Looking up the rest from reference TRBV18 and TRBJ2-5 gives the full variable domain: NAGVMQNPRHLVRRRGQEARLRCSPMKGHSHVYWYRQLPEEGLKFMVYLQKENIIDESGMPKERFSAEFPKEGPSILRIQQVVRGDSAAYFCASSPQQREETQYFGPGTRLLVL.